A selection of T cell receptor beta chains follows, all from one sample in a study of T-cell reconstitution after alpha-beta-depleted transplantation in children. TCRdb re-derived calls from the PCR reads in MiXCR, one entry per CDR3 protein. The table lists 600,000 to 700,000 distinct CDR3 sequences, around 13% of them singletons, with approximately 0.8% in the top ten. The input for sequencing was PBMCs, taken before TCRalphabeta/CD19-depleted stem cell transplant. The receptor source for this set is a girl aged 2 to 10 with congenital amegakaryocytic thrombocytopenia, due to receive a stem cell transplant. Both conserved end residues are part of each CDR3. Each record gives: V gene, D gene, J gene, clone size, CDR3 protein, CDR3 DNA. A D gene is named only where the DNA matches it firmly. For some rows the clone size is stated as once, few or many, or as a class when expanded; others skip it.

TRBV5-1,.,TRBJ2-1,many,CASSLGPGDTYEQFF,TGCGCCAGCAGCCTAGGACCCGGGGACACATATGAGCAGTTCTTC
TRBV20-1,.,TRBJ2-1,few,CSARDIEETYNEQFF,TGCAGTGCTAGAGATATCGAGGAAACCTACAATGAGCAGTTCTTC
TRBV7-9,.,TRBJ2-1,many,CASSLDLQQQFF,TGTGCCAGCAGCTTAGACCTACAACAGCAGTTCTTC
TRBV6-5,.,TRBJ1-5,many,CASSRWKGNQPQHF,TGTGCCAGCAGTCGGTGGAAGGGCAATCAGCCCCAGCATTTT
TRBV19,TRBD2,TRBJ2-1,many,CASSVLTGLAAYNEQFF,TGTGCCAGTAGTGTTCTCACCGGACTAGCGGCCTACAATGAGCAGTTCTTC
TRBV5-1,.,TRBJ2-7,.,CASRRPGSSGEQYF,TGCGCCAGCAGACGACCCGGGTCGAGTGGCGAGCAGTACTTC
TRBV12-3/TRBV12-4,TRBD2,TRBJ2-7,many,CASSQAGGREQYF,TGTGCCAGCAGCCAAGCGGGAGGCCGCGAGCAGTACTTC
TRBV6-5,TRBD2,TRBJ2-7,.,CASSYSGTSFYEQYF,TGTGCCAGCAGTTACTCGGGGACTAGCTTCTACGAGCAGTACTTC
TRBV20-1,.,TRBJ1-5,many,CSAWGGFTHQPQHF,TGCAGTGCTTGGGGGGGTTTTACTCATCAGCCCCAGCATTTT
TRBV20-1,.,TRBJ1-5,.,CSAKSENQPQHF,TGCAGTGCTAAAAGCGAGAATCAGCCCCAGCATTTT
TRBV4-1,TRBD1,TRBJ1-4,many,CASSPGQNNEKLFF,TGCGCCAGCAGCCCGGGACAGAATAATGAAAAACTGTTTTTT
TRBV20-1,TRBD2,TRBJ2-1,few,CSARDFPSGGINNEQFF,TGCAGTGCTAGAGATTTTCCATCGGGAGGGATCAACAATGAGCAGTTCTTC
TRBV4-1,.,TRBJ1-6,few,CASSLREGDNSPLHF,TGCGCCAGCAGCCTGAGGGAGGGGGATAATTCACCCCTCCACTTT
TRBV5-1,.,TRBJ2-3,many,CASSPSTLTDTQYF,TGCGCCAGCAGCCCGTCAACTCTCACAGATACGCAGTATTTT
TRBV7-2,TRBD2,TRBJ2-1,few,CASSNQGLAGGNEQFF,TGTGCCAGCAGCAATCAAGGACTAGCGGGTGGGAATGAGCAGTTCTTC
TRBV9,TRBD1,TRBJ1-1,many,CASSVVWGKGGVGEAFF,TGTGCCAGCAGCGTAGTGTGGGGGAAAGGGGGCGTGGGTGAAGCTTTCTTT
TRBV5-1,TRBD2,TRBJ2-1,few,CASSHGDRGSRDEQFF,TGCGCCAGCAGTCACGGGGATCGCGGGAGTCGCGATGAGCAGTTCTTC
TRBV15,.,TRBJ2-3,many,CATSRLTGTDTQYF,TGTGCCACCAGCAGATTAACAGGGACAGATACGCAGTATTTT
TRBV27,.,TRBJ1-5,many,CASSISWDQPQHF,TGTGCCAGCAGTATATCTTGGGATCAGCCCCAGCATTTT
TRBV10-3,.,TRBJ2-2,few,CAISESGFTPGELFF,TGTGCCATCAGTGAGTCGGGATTCACTCCCGGGGAGCTGTTTTTT
TRBV5-6,.,TRBJ2-1,many,CASSLEGPPHNEQFF,TGTGCCAGCAGCTTGGAAGGTCCTCCCCACAATGAGCAGTTCTTC
TRBV20-1,.,TRBJ2-1,many,CSARDRIRYEQFF,TGCAGTGCTAGAGATCGTATACGGTATGAGCAGTTCTTC
TRBV29-1,.,TRBJ2-7,many,CSVDGPSSYEQYF,TGCAGCGTTGATGGACCGAGCTCCTACGAGCAGTACTTC
TRBV20-1,.,TRBJ1-1,many,CSARGQNTEAFF,TGCAGTGCTAGAGGACAGAACACTGAAGCTTTCTTT
TRBV5-6,.,TRBJ1-3,many,CASSLIRAGKWTGNTIYF,TGTGCCAGCAGCTTAATCCGGGCGGGGAAGTGGACTGGAAACACCATATATTTT
TRBV28,TRBD1,TRBJ1-2,.,CASSTTGRSVGYGYTF,TGTGCCAGCAGTACGACAGGGCGCTCCGTTGGGTATGGCTACACCTTC
TRBV5-1,TRBD2,TRBJ2-3,many,CASNVAGGGDTQYF,TGCGCCAGCAACGTAGCGGGAGGAGGAGATACGCAGTATTTT
TRBV29-1,.,TRBJ1-4,few,CSVEIPSEKLFF,TGCAGCGTTGAAATTCCCTCCGAAAAACTGTTTTTT
TRBV5-1,TRBD2,TRBJ2-3,many,CASSSGTHSGRGTDTQYF,TGCGCCAGCAGTTCCGGGACTCATTCGGGGAGGGGCACAGATACGCAGTATTTT
TRBV20-1,.,TRBJ1-5,many,CSARPQGSNQPQHF,TGCAGTGCTAGACCACAGGGTAGCAATCAGCCCCAGCATTTT
TRBV28,.,TRBJ1-5,few,CASSSTPPAGQPQHF,TGTGCCAGCAGTTCGACCCCCCCGGCTGGTCAGCCCCAGCATTTT
TRBV13,TRBD2,TRBJ2-1,.,CASCPGTSGRAENQNEQFF,TGTGCCAGCTGCCCCGGGACTAGCGGGAGGGCCGAGAATCAAAATGAGCAGTTCTTC
TRBV29-1,.,TRBJ2-7,many,CSVEDRNEQYF,TGCAGCGTTGAAGATCGAAACGAGCAGTACTTC
TRBV15,.,TRBJ2-1,.,CATSRRDGSNEQFF,TGTGCCACCAGCCGGAGGGACGGGAGTAATGAGCAGTTCTTC
TRBV12-3/TRBV12-4,TRBD2,TRBJ2-2,.,CASSVSGRAIRGELFF,TGTGCCAGCAGCGTCAGCGGGAGGGCCATACGTGGGGAGCTGTTTTTT
TRBV29-1,.,TRBJ2-2,many,CIPQQKTGELFF,TGCATCCCCCAGCAAAAAACCGGGGAGCTGTTTTTT
TRBV29-1,TRBD1,TRBJ2-1,many,CSVGQGDSEQFF,TGCAGCGTTGGACAGGGTGATAGTGAGCAGTTCTTC
TRBV28,.,TRBJ2-1,few,CASKHHEQFF,TGTGCCAGCAAACACCATGAGCAGTTCTTC
TRBV7-9,.,TRBJ1-2,.,CASTRDLDGGYTF,TGTGCCAGCACCCGGGACCTCGACGGAGGCTACACCTTC
TRBV20-1,.,TRBJ2-7,many,CSARDFFRGTYEQYF,TGCAGTGCTAGAGATTTCTTTCGCGGGACCTACGAGCAGTACTTC
TRBV10-1,TRBD2,TRBJ2-1,many,CASSETGTSSGALF,TGCGCCAGCAGTGAGACCGGAACCTCTAGCGGGGCTTTGTTC
TRBV28,.,TRBJ2-6,.,CASSGRPSGANVLTF,TGTGCCAGCAGTGGCAGACCCTCTGGGGCCAACGTCCTGACTTTC
TRBV10-3,TRBD2,TRBJ2-2,.,CATSAGARTGELFF,TGTGCCACCTCAGCGGGAGCGCGCACCGGGGAGCTGTTTTTT
TRBV21-1,.,TRBJ2-7,many,CASSKERSEQYF,TGTGCCAGCAGCAAAGAGAGGAGCGAGCAGTACTTC
TRBV5-1,.,TRBJ1-2,.,CASSRGPYYGYTF,TGCGCCAGCAGTCGAGGGCCCTACTATGGCTACACCTTC